A single sample gave rise to the 3 T cell receptor beta chains below, sequenced in a study of T cell repertoires in cytomegalovirus infection. A single record per CDR3 protein comes from TCRdb applying MiXCR to the reads. The repertoire holds approximately 500,000 distinct CDR3 sequences, with about 11% as singletons. Sequencing was carried out using PBMCs. The receptors derive from a human donor in good health (CMV status not recorded). Some clones in this sample may be carry-over from other donors' samples.

This clonotype was observed many times. V gene TRBV6-1 combines with J gene TRBJ2-2; 8 bases are shared with TRBD2. The V and J ends lost 1 base and 8 bases, in that order; junction bases with no gene match: 3. The CDR3 loop spans 14 amino acids. From germline, CDR1 is MNHNS and CDR2 SASEGT. DNA of the CDR3: TGTGCCAGCAGTGAAGTCGTAGCGGGAGGGGAGCTGTTTTTT. Residues: CASSEVVAGGELFF.

This clonotype was seen more than once but under ten times. This may stem from a read error, because a much larger clone lies one nucleotide away. This rearrangement joins TRBV9 to TRBJ2-2; D is unresolved. The CDR3 extends over 12 amino acids. V dropped 5 bases and J dropped 6 bases, with 8 bases sitting between them. Germline CDR1 SGDLS, CDR2 YYNGEE. This CDR3 is CASRGLPGELFF. CDR3 in DNA: TGTGCCAGCAGGGGATTACCCGGGGAGCTGTTTTTT.

This clonotype has at least ten counts. The V gene is TRBV11-2, the J gene TRBJ2-3; D is uncertain. Germline lookup yields CDR1 SGHAT and CDR2 FQNNGV. The CDR3 consists of 13 residues. Trimming cost V 7 bases and J 2 bases, with 10 bases left between them. The CDR3, as DNA: TGTGCCAGCACCCCCGAAGTCACAGATACGCAGTATTTT. This codes for CASTPEVTDTQYF. Full variable domain (rest looked up from reference TRBV11-2 and TRBJ2-3): EAGVAQSPRYKIIEKRQSVAFWCNPISGHATLYWYQQILGQGPKLLIQFQNNGVVDDSQLPKDRFSAERLKGVDSTLKIQPAKLEDSAVYLCASTPEVTDTQYFGPGTRLTVL.